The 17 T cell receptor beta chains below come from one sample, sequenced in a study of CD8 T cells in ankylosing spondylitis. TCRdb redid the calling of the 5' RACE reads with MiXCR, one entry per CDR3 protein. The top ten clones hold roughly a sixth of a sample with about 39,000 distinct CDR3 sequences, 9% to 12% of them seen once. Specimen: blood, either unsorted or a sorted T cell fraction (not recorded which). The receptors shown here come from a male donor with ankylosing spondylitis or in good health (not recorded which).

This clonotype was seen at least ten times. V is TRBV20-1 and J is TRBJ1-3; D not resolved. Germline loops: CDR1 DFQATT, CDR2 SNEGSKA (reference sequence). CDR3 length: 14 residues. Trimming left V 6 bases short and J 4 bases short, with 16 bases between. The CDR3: CSAARGGVGNTIYF. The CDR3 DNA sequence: TGCAGTGCAGCGCGGGGAGGTGTAGGAAACACCATATATTTT.

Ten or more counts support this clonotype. Written as DNA, the CDR3 is TGTGCCATCAGTGAGGAACCATCTAGCGGGAGGGCCAGTGATACGCAGTATTTT. Its translation is CAISEEPSSGRASDTQYF. The chain links TRBV10-3 to TRBJ2-3, with 12 bases matching TRBD2. CDR3 size: 18 residues. Per the germline V gene, CDR1 is ENHRY and CDR2 is SYGVKD. After removal of 2 bases from V and 6 bases from J, the junction contained 12 bases not matched to a gene.

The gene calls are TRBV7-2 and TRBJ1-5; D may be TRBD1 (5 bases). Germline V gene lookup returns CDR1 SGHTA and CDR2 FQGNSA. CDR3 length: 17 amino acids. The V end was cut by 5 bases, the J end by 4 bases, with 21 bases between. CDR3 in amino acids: CASSPIHPWGLNQPQHF. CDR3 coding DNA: TGTGCCAGCAGCCCCATACATCCTTGGGGACTTAATCAGCCCCAGCATTTT.

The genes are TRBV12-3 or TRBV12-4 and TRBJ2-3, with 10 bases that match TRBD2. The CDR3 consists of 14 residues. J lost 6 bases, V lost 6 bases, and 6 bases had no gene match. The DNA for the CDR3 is TGTGCCAGCAGCCAGCGGGAGGGCCCCGATACGCAGTATTTT. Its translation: CASSQREGPDTQYF.

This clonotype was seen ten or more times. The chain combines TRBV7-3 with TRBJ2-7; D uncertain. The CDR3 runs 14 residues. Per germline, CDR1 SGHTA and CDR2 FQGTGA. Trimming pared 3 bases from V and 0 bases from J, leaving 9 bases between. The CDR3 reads CASSFTESSYEQYF. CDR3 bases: TGTGCCAGCAGCTTCACCGAGAGCTCCTACGAGCAGTACTTC.

CDR3 nucleotides: TGCGCCAGCAGCTTGGGGGCCGGGGGAGGGGGCTACAATGAGCAGTTCTTC. It specifies CASSLGAGGGGYNEQFF. The chain links TRBV5-1 to TRBJ2-1, with a possible D match to TRBD2 (7 bases). V shed 0 bases and J shed 3 bases, with 16 bases lying between them. The CDR3 loop spans 17 amino acids. The germline V gene has CDR1 SGHRS and CDR2 YFSETQ. Using reference TRBV5-1 and TRBJ2-1 for the parts outside the CDR3, the full variable domain is KAGVTQTPRYLIKTRGQQVTLSCSPISGHRSVSWYQQTPGQGLQFLFEYFSETQRNKGNFPGRFSGRQFSNSRSEMNVSTLELGDSALYLCASSLGAGGGGYNEQFFGPGTRLTVL.

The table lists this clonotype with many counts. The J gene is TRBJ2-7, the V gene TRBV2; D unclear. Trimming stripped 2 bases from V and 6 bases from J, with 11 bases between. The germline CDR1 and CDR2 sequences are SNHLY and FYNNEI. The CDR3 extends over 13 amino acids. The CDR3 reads CASSEPGDLEQYF. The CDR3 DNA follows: TGTGCCAGCAGTGAACCTGGGGATCTCGAGCAGTACTTC.

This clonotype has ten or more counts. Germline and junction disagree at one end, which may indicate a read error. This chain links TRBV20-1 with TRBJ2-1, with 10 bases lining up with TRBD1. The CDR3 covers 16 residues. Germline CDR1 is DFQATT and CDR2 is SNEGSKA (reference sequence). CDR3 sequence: CCARDLYGQGVNEQFF. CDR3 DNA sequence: TGCTGTGCTAGAGATCTCTACGGACAGGGGGTTAATGAGCAGTTCTTC.

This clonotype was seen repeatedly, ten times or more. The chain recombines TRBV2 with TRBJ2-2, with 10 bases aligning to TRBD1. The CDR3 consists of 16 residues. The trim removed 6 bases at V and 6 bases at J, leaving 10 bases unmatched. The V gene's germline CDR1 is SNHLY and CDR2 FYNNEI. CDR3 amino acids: CASRGPGQGIPGELFF. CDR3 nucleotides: TGTGCCAGCAGGGGTCCGGGACAGGGGATCCCCGGGGAGCTGTTTTTT.

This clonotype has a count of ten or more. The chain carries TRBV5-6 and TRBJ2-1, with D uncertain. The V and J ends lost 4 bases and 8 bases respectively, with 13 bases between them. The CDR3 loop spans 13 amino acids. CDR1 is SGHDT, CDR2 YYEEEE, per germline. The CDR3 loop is CASSPRPYDEQFF. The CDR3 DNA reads TGTGCCAGCAGCCCCCGTCCATACGATGAGCAGTTCTTC. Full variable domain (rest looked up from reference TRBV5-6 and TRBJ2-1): DAGVTQSPTHLIKTRGQQVTLRCSPKSGHDTVSWYQQALGQGPQFIFQYYEEEERQRGNFPDRFSGHQFPNYSSELNVNALLLGDSALYLCASSPRPYDEQFFGPGTRLTVL.

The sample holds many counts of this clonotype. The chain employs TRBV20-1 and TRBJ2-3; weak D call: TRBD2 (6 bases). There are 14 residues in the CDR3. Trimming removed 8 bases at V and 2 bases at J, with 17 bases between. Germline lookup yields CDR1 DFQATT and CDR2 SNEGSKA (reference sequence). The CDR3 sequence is CSLREEGYTDTQYF. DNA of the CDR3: TGCAGTCTTCGAGAGGAGGGATACACAGATACGCAGTATTTT.

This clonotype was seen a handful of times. The CDR3 coding sequence is TGTGCCATCAGTGAACAGGATAGCTATGGCTACACCTTC. This codes for CAISEQDSYGYTF. The chain is built from TRBV10-3 and TRBJ1-2, with TRBD1 as a possible D gene (5 bases). The CDR3 runs to 13 residues. Trimming removed 3 bases from V and 4 bases from J, with 9 bases in between. Germline values: CDR1 ENHRY, CDR2 SYGVKD.

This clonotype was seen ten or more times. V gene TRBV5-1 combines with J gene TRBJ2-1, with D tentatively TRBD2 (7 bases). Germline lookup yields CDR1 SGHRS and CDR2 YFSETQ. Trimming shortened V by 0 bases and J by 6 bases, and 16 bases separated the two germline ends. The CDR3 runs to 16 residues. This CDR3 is CASSLVGAGVGNEQFF. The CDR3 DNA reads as TGCGCCAGCAGCTTGGTGGGGGCGGGAGTTGGCAATGAGCAGTTCTTC. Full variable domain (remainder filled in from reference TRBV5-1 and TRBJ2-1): KAGVTQTPRYLIKTRGQQVTLSCSPISGHRSVSWYQQTPGQGLQFLFEYFSETQRNKGNFPGRFSGRQFSNSRSEMNVSTLELGDSALYLCASSLVGAGVGNEQFFGPGTRLTVL.

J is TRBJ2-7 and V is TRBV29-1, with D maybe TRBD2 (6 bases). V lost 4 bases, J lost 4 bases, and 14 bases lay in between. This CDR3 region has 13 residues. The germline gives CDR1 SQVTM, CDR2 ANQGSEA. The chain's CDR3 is CSVVGTSWYEQYF. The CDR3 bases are TGCAGCGTTGTCGGGACTTCCTGGTACGAGCAGTACTTC.

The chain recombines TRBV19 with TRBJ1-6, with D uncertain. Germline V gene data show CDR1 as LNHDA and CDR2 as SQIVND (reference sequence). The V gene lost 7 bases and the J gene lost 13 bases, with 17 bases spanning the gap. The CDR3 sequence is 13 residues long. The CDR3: CASNGDISAPLHF. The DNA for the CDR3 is TGTGCCAGTAACGGGGATATTTCAGCGCCCCTCCACTTT.

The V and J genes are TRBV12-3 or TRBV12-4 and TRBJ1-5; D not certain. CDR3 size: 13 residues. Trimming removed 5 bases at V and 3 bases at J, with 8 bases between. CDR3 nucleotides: TGTGCCAGCAGTGCCATTATCAATCAGCCCCAGCATTTT. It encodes CASSAIINQPQHF.

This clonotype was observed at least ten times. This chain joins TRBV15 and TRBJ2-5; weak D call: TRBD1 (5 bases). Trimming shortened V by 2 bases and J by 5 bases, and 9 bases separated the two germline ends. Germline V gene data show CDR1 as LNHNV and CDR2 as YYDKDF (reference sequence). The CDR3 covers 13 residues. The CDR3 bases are TGTGCCACCAGCAGACAGGGAAAGGAGACCCAGTACTTC. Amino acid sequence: CATSRQGKETQYF.